This entry lists 7 T cell receptor beta chains sequenced from one sample in a study of blood T cell repertoires in COVID-19. The method was immunoSEQ multiplex PCR; TCRdb's version includes in-frame clones alone and lacks a portion of them. This sample has roughly 250,000 clones, with about 85% found just once. Sequencing input: PBMCs or T cells enriched from blood (not recorded which). All receptors come from a woman in her twenties or thirties with acute COVID-19.

The V gene is TRBV19, the J gene TRBJ1-2, with no clear D. CDR3 length: 13 amino acids. The ends were cut back, 1 base at V and 7 bases at J, with 10 bases in the middle. The germline gives CDR1 LNHDA, CDR2 SQIVND (reference sequence). The CDR3: CASSIGGGTGYTF. For the CDR3, the DNA is TGTGCCAGTAGTATAGGTGGCGGTACTGGCTACACCTTC.

The chain links TRBV5-4 to TRBJ2-1; 13 nucleotides match TRBD2. The CDR3 is made up of 16 amino acids. In germline, CDR1 is SGHNT, CDR2 YYREEE (reference sequence). Trimming took 4 bases from V and 6 from J; bases not matched to a gene: 7. CDR3 DNA sequence: TGTGCCAGCAGCCCCCGGACTAGCGGGAGAGGCAATGAGCAGTTCTTC. Translating gives CASSPRTSGRGNEQFF.

This chain links TRBV7-3 with TRBJ1-6; 7 bases align to TRBD1. J lost 7 bases, V lost 4 bases, and 7 bases had no gene match. CDR3 size: 15 residues. Looked up from germline, CDR1 is SGHTA and CDR2 is FQGTGA. The CDR3 DNA follows: TGTGCCAGCAGCTCCAAGGGACAGATCAATTCACCCCTCCACTTT. Its protein is CASSSKGQINSPLHF.

The chain couples TRBV7-9 to TRBJ2-1; 8 bases fit TRBD2. This CDR3 spans 14 amino acids. Looked up from germline, CDR1 is SEHNR and CDR2 is FQNEAQ (reference sequence). The V and J ends lost 5 bases and 6 bases, in that order; junction bases with no gene match: 6. Here the CDR3 reads CASSPGGVGNEQFF. CDR3 nucleotide sequence: TGTGCCAGCAGCCCCGGGGGGGTCGGCAATGAGCAGTTCTTC.

Comment on this clone: Mismatch with germline at one junction end may stem from a read error. The V call is TRBV7-7, the J call TRBJ1-5, with D possibly being TRBD1 (6 bases). CDR1 is SSHAT and CDR2 is FNYEAQ in the germline V gene (reference sequence). This CDR3 has 18 amino acids. In DNA form, the CDR3 reads TGTGCTAGCAGAGGGTCCGGCCCGGACAGTATGGACAATCAGCCCCAGCATTTT. It specifies CASRGSGPDSMDNQPQHF.

The chain recombines TRBV7-3 with TRBJ2-6; the D gene is possibly TRBD1 (6 bases). Per germline, CDR1 SGHTA and CDR2 FQGTGA. This CDR3 spans 19 amino acids. V lost 3 bases, J lost 0 bases, and 18 bases lay in between. CDR3 sequence (DNA): TGTGCCAGCAGCTTTTACGGTCAGGGGACCCTCTCTGGGGCCAACGTCCTGACTTTC. Amino acid sequence: CASSFYGQGTLSGANVLTF.

This chain joins TRBV4-1 and TRBJ2-4; 7 bases fit TRBD2. The germline V gene has CDR1 MGHRA and CDR2 YSYEKL. The length of the CDR3 is 17 residues. J lost 13 bases, V lost 4 bases, and 22 bases had no gene match. In DNA form, the CDR3 reads TGCGCCAGCAGCCTATCCCGGGGAAGCGGGATTGGAATTGGACAGTACTTC. Protein product: CASSLSRGSGIGIGQYF.